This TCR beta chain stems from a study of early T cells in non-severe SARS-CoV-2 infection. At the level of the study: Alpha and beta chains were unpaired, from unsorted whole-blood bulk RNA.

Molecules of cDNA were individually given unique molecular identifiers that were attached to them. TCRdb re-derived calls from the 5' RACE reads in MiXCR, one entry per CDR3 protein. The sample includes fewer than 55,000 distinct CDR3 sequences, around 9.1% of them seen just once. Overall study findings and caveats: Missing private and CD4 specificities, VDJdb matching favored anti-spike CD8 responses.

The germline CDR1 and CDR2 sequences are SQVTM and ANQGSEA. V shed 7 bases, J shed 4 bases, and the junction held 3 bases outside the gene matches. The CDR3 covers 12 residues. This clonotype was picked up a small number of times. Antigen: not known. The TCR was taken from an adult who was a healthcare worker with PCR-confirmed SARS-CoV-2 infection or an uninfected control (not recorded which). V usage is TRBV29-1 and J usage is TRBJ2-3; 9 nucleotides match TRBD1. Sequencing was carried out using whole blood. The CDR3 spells CSGRQGADTQYF. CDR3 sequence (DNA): TGCAGCGGGAGACAGGGGGCAGATACGCAGTATTTT.